This T cell receptor beta chain was sequenced in a study of preoperative IRX-2 immunotherapy in early breast cancer. The method was immunoSEQ multiplex PCR; TCRdb's version includes in-frame clones alone and lacks a portion of them. The sample lists almost 800 clones, over 60% occurring once. Stated treatment: preoperative locoregional IRX-2 cytokine immunotherapy. Samples came from a phase Ib trial of preoperative locoregional IRX-2 cytokine immunotherapy. The CDR3 sequence is 14 residues long. Germline CDR1 SGHNT, CDR2 YENEEA. The ends were cut back, 4 bases at V and 7 bases at J, with 16 bases in the middle.

The origin of this receptor is a human donor with breast cancer. Specimen: tumor tissue, collected before IRX-2 immunotherapy. V and J are TRBV11-3 and TRBJ1-1; the D gene is possibly TRBD1 (5 bases). The CDR3 DNA is TGTGCCAGCAGCTCCGTAAGTTTGGGGGATGAAGCTTTCTTT. Translating it yields CASSSVSLGDEAFF.